This T cell receptor (beta chain) was recorded in a study of cytomegalovirus exposure and HLA in healthy donors. About the research overall: The same platform was used for the 110 or so validation repertoires and the approximately 670 first-cohort repertoires, a later analysis reported. Study-wide results and caveats: A list of about 160 TCR beta chains associated with cytomegalovirus was given. A few CMV-associated chains proved CMV antigen-specific in vitro.

This CDR3 has 14 amino acids. Germline lookup yields CDR1 MNHEY and CDR2 SMNVEV (reference sequence). Between the trimmed V and J ends, which lost 5 bases and 5 bases, there was a span of 15 bases. The protocol was immunoSEQ multiplex PCR, while the TCRdb copy is restricted to in-frame clones and leaves out a portion. The data hold 110,000 or so clones, with about 87% observed a single time. Regarding this clone: The antigen is not known.

The rearrangement uses TRBV27 and TRBJ1-1; no reliable D call. This TCR derives from a man between 18 and 29 years old in good health and CMV-seronegative. Material for sequencing was PBMCs. The CDR3 region has the DNA TGTGCCAGCAGTACGTGGGCTGGAAAAACTGAAGCTTTCTTT. It is translated as CASSTWAGKTEAFF.